The sequence of this TCR beta chain was determined in a study of human T cells and chemical hapten exposure. TCRdb recomputed calls from the RACE reads with MiXCR, one row per CDR3 protein. Of a few hundred thousand distinct CDR3 sequences listed, around 5.5% are singletons. Documented time point: pre-sensitization, week 0. Treatment of the sample: therapeutic diphenylcyclopropenone sensitization with weekly scalp DPC. The receptor was isolated from a woman between 18 and 29 years old with alopecia areata. Some clones in this sample may be carry-over from other donors' samples. The source material was whole blood, sampled in connection with sensitization to the hapten diphenylcyclopropenone (DPC).

The CDR3 spells CASSQQWLQYF. DNA for the CDR3: TGTGCCAGCAGCCAACAGTGGTTGCAGTACTTC. The rearrangement joins TRBV14 to TRBJ2-7; the D is unclear. The CDR3 consists of 11 residues. Germline V gene sequence: CDR1 SGHDN, CDR2 FVKESK. V was pared by 2 bases and J by 9 bases, with 8 bases between.